Each of the 16 T cell receptor beta chains below was sequenced from the same sample in a study of T cells in Graves' hyperthyroidism and ophthalmopathy. RNA transcripts yielded amplified TCR beta CDR3 regions. The HTBI primer set drove a first-round RT-PCR of the TCR CDR3. TCRdb re-called the multiplex PCR reads through MiXCR, storing one row per CDR3 protein. The profile shows 300,000 to 450,000 distinct CDR3 sequences, about a sixth of them singletons. Sequencing input: blood. The receptors derive from a woman in her twenties or thirties with Graves' hyperthyroidism that later progressed to Graves' ophthalmopathy.

V usage is TRBV5-5 and J usage is TRBJ2-5, with 9 bases lining up with TRBD2. V shed 5 bases, J shed 4 bases, and the junction held 3 bases outside the gene matches. The CDR3 runs to 13 residues. Looked up from germline, CDR1 is SGHKS and CDR2 is YYEKEE (reference sequence). CDR3 bases: TGTGCCAGCAGAAGACTAGCGGCAGAGACCCAGTACTTC. It yields the protein CASRRLAAETQYF.

This clonotype has more than one count but fewer than ten. The genes are TRBV5-5 and TRBJ1-5; no reliable D call. The length of the CDR3 is 12 residues. The V gene lost 1 base and the J gene lost 5 bases, with 4 bases spanning the gap. Germline V gene lookup returns CDR1 SGHKS and CDR2 YYEKEE (reference sequence). CDR3 in amino acids: CASSLFDQPQHF. DNA of the CDR3: TGTGCCAGCAGCTTGTTCGATCAGCCCCAGCATTTT.

This chain joins TRBV28 and TRBJ1-5; D gene uncertain. This CDR3 is 15 amino acids long. V was shortened by 2 bases and J by 7 bases, with 15 bases between the two germline ends. Germline CDR1 MDHEN, CDR2 SYDVKM. Here the CDR3 DNA reads TGTGCCAGCAGTTTAGGGCTGCGGGGTAGGCAGCCCCAGCATTTT. It is translated as CASSLGLRGRQPQHF.

This clonotype has at least ten counts. V usage is TRBV7-9 and J usage is TRBJ2-7; D remains ambiguous. Germline CDR1 SEHNR, CDR2 FQNEAQ (reference sequence). Trimming took off 5 bases at V and 0 bases at J, with 14 bases between the two ends. This CDR3 contains 15 residues. DNA for the CDR3: TGTGCCAGCAGCCCCCGGACGGTCAGCTCCTACGAGCAGTACTTC. It specifies CASSPRTVSSYEQYF.

Many counts were recorded for this clonotype. The V call is TRBV2, the J call TRBJ2-7; TRBD2 matches 13 bases. This CDR3 contains 15 residues. The germline CDR1 and CDR2 sequences are SNHLY and FYNNEI. J lost 3 bases, V lost 7 bases, and 6 bases had no gene match. CDR3 sequence: CASKLLAGGIYEQYF. DNA of the CDR3: TGTGCCAGCAAATTACTAGCGGGAGGGATCTACGAGCAGTACTTC.

This clonotype was detected ten times or more. This chain connects TRBV5-4 to TRBJ1-1; tentative D call: TRBD1 (6 bases). CDR1 and CDR2 (germline): SGHNT, YYREEE (reference sequence). This CDR3 contains 13 residues. Deletions cut 5 bases from V and 4 bases from J, with 12 bases between. The CDR3 coding sequence is TGTGCCAGCAGACCAGGGGAGGCCACTGAAGCTTTCTTT. It yields the protein CASRPGEATEAFF.

This clonotype was recorded at least ten times. The chain links TRBV6-1 to TRBJ1-1; 8 bases agree with TRBD1. CDR1 is MNHNS and CDR2 is SASEGT in the germline V gene. With V trimmed by 3 bases and J by 6 bases, 9 bases remained unmatched. The CDR3 is 15 residues long. The CDR3 protein is CASSEPDRDGPEAFF. The CDR3 DNA reads as TGTGCCAGCAGTGAGCCGGACAGGGATGGGCCTGAAGCTTTCTTT.

This clonotype came up a few times. The rearrangement joins TRBV2 to TRBJ1-3; D not certain. Trimming left V 6 bases short and J 0 bases short, with 12 bases between. Germline V gene lookup returns CDR1 SNHLY and CDR2 FYNNEI. The CDR3 loop spans 15 amino acids. This chain's CDR3 is CASRLAQFSGNTIYF. CDR3 in DNA: TGTGCCAGCAGGCTCGCACAGTTCTCTGGAAACACCATATATTTT.

A single count supports this clonotype. This sequence joins TRBV20-1 and TRBJ1-1; D gene ambiguous. Germline CDR1 reads DFQATT; CDR2 reads SNEGSKA (reference sequence). The CDR3 has 14 amino acids. The germline V and J ends were trimmed by 6 bases and 4 bases, with 18 bases remaining between them. CDR3 DNA sequence: TGCAGTGCCCGTTCGGGTGGATTGGGCACTGAAGCTTTCTTT. This translates into CSARSGGLGTEAFF.

This clonotype showed up just a few times. The J gene is TRBJ2-1, the V gene TRBV27; tentative D call: TRBD2 (6 bases). Looked up from germline, CDR1 is MNHEY and CDR2 is SMNVEV (reference sequence). The ends were cut back, 0 bases at V and 4 bases at J, with 10 bases in the middle. The CDR3 covers 15 residues. Here the CDR3 DNA reads TGTGCCAGCAGTTTATCGGGACTCCCATACAATGAGCAGTTCTTC. It encodes CASSLSGLPYNEQFF.

The chain carries TRBV19 and TRBJ2-2; D is perhaps TRBD1 or TRBD2 (5 bases each). V lost 2 bases and J 5 bases, leaving 9 bases between the germline ends. There are 14 residues in the CDR3. The germline V gene encodes CDR1 LNHDA and CDR2 SQIVND (reference sequence). In DNA, the CDR3 is TGTGCCAGTAGTATACGGGGCTTGACCGGGGAGCTGTTTTTT. Translated, it gives CASSIRGLTGELFF. The full variable domain, in which reference TRBV19 and TRBJ2-2 provide the parts outside the CDR3, is DGGITQSPKYLFRKEGQNVTLSCEQNLNHDAMYWYRQDPGQGLRLIYYSQIVNDFQKGDIAEGYSVSREKKESFPLTVTSAQKNPTAFYLCASSIRGLTGELFFGEGSRLTVL.

The chain carries TRBV9 and TRBJ2-3; D gene uncertain. Germline-derived CDR1 and CDR2 are SGDLS and YYNGEE. CDR3 length: 15 residues. Trimming shortened V by 4 bases and J by 6 bases, and 18 bases separated the two germline ends. The CDR3: CASSPLFESRDTQYF. The CDR3 DNA follows: TGTGCCAGCAGCCCATTATTCGAATCCCGGGATACGCAGTATTTT. Together with reference TRBV9 and TRBJ2-3, the CDR3 gives the full variable domain: DSGVTQTPKHLITATGQRVTLRCSPRSGDLSVYWYQQSLDQGLQFLIQYYNGEERAKGNILERFSAQQFPDLHSELNLSSLELGDSALYFCASSPLFESRDTQYFGPGTRLTVL.

This clonotype was observed at least ten times. The rearrangement links TRBV15 to TRBJ2-5, with D tentatively TRBD2 (6 bases). Trimming took off 2 bases at V and 4 bases at J, with 23 bases between the two ends. This CDR3 spans 18 amino acids. Per germline, CDR1 LNHNV and CDR2 YYDKDF (reference sequence). This CDR3 reads CATSRLDSPGVEGETQYF. In DNA, the CDR3 is TGTGCCACCAGCAGACTAGACAGTCCCGGGGTGGAGGGAGAGACCCAGTACTTC.

The table lists this clonotype with many counts. The chain carries TRBV20-1 and TRBJ2-1; D gene uncertain. This CDR3 spans 12 amino acids. V was cut by 1 base and J by 6 bases, with 7 bases left in between. Per the germline V gene, CDR1 is DFQATT and CDR2 is SNEGSKA (reference sequence). CDR3 protein: CSARGASNEQFF. The CDR3 DNA is TGCAGTGCTAGAGGGGCCTCCAATGAGCAGTTCTTC.

This chain links TRBV7-9 with TRBJ2-1, with D possibly called TRBD1 or TRBD2 (5 bases each). The germline gives CDR1 SEHNR, CDR2 FQNEAQ (reference sequence). V shed 3 bases and J shed 5 bases, with 14 bases lying between them. The CDR3 is 15 residues long. This chain's CDR3 is CASSLWGLKNNEQFF. For the CDR3, the DNA is TGTGCCAGCAGCTTGTGGGGGTTGAAAAACAATGAGCAGTTCTTC.

This clonotype was observed many times. J is TRBJ1-5 and V is TRBV10-3; TRBD1 matches 7 bases. V shed 0 bases, J shed 0 bases, and the junction held 2 bases outside the gene matches. Germline assignment: CDR1 ENHRY and CDR2 SYGVKD. This CDR3 comprises 16 residues. CDR3 coding DNA: TGTGCCATCAGTGAGTCTACAGGGGATAGCAATCAGCCCCAGCATTTT. This gives the protein CAISESTGDSNQPQHF.